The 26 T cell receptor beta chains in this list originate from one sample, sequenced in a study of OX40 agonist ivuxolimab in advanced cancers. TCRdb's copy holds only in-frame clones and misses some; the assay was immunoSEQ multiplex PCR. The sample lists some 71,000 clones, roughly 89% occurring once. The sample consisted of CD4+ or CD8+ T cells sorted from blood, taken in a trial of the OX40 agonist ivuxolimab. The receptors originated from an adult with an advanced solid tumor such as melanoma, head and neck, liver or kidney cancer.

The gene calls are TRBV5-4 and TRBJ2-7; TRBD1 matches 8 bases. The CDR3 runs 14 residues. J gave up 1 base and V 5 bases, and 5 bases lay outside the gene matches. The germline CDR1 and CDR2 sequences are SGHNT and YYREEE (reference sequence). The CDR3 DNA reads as TGTGCCAGCAGGGACGACAGGGGTTCCTACGAGCAGTACTTC. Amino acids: CASRDDRGSYEQYF.

The CDR3 DNA reads as TGTGCCAGCAGTGGGGGCCCGACAACAGGTTCCTCAGAAGCTTTCTTT. This codes for CASSGGPTTGSSEAFF. This sequence joins TRBV2 and TRBJ1-1; TRBD1 is a possible D gene (5 bases). CDR1 and CDR2 from the germline V gene are SNHLY and FYNNEI. The CDR3 sequence is 16 residues long. V was clipped by 4 bases and J by 8 bases, with 23 bases between them.

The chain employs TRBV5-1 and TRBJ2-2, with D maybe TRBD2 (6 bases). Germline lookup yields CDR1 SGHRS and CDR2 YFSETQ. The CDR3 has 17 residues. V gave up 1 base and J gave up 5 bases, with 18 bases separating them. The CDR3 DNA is TGCGCCAGCAGCTTGTCTGGCGGGACCGCTCCGACCGGGGAGCTGTTTTTT. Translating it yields CASSLSGGTAPTGELFF.

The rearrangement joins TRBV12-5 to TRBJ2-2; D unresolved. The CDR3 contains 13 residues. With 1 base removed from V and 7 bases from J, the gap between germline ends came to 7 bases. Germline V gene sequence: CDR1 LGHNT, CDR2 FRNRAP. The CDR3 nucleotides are TGTGCTAGTGGTTTGGGACTGAGCGGGGAGCTGTTTTTT. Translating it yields CASGLGLSGELFF. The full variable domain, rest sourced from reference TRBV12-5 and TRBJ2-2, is DARVTQTPRHKVTEMGQEVTMRCQPILGHNTVFWYRQTMMQGLELLAYFRNRAPLDDSGMPKDRFSAEMPDATLATLKIQPSEPRDSAVYFCASGLGLSGELFFGEGSRLTVL.

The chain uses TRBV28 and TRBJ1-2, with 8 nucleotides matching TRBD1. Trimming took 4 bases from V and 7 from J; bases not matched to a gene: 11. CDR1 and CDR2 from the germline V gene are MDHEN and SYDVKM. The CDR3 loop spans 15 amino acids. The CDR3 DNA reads TGTGCCAGCAGTTCCTCAGCGACAGGGGCGGGTGGCTACACCTTC. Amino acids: CASSSSATGAGGYTF.

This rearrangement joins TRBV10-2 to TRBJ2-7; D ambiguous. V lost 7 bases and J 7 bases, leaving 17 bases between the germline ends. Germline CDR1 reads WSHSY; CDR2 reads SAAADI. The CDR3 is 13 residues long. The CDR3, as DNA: TGCGCCAGCAACGTGGTGGGGTTCGGAGAGCAGTACTTC. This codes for CASNVVGFGEQYF.

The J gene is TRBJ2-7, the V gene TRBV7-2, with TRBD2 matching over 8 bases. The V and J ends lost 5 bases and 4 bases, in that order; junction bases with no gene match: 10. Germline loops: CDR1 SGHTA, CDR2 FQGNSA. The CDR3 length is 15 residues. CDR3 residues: CASSAVGGGRYEQYF. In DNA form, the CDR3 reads TGTGCCAGCAGCGCGGTGGGCGGGGGGCGATACGAGCAGTACTTC.

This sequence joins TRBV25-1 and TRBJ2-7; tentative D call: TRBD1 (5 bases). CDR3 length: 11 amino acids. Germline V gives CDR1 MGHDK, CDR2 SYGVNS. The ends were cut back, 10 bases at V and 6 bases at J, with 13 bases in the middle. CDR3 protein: CANRVGPEQYF. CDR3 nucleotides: TGTGCCAATAGAGTGGGGCCCGAGCAGTACTTC.

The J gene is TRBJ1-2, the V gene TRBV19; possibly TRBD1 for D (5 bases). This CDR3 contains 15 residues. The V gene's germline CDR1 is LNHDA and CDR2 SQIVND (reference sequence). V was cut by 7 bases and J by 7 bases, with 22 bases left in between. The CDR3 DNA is TGTGCCAGTAATGTCGATTTCGGGGGTTTAACTGGCTACACCTTC. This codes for CASNVDFGGLTGYTF.

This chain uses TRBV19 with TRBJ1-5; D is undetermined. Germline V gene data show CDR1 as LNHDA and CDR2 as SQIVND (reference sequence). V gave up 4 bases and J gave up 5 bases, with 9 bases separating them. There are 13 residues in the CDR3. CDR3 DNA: TGTGCCAGTAGTACTCTCGGGGATCAGCCCCAGCATTTT. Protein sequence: CASSTLGDQPQHF.

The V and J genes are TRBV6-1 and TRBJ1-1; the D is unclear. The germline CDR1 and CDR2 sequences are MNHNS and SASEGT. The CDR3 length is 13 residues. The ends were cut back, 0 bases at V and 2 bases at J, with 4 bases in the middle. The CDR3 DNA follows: TGTGCCAGCAGTGAAGCGAGTAACACTGAAGCTTTCTTT. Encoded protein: CASSEASNTEAFF.

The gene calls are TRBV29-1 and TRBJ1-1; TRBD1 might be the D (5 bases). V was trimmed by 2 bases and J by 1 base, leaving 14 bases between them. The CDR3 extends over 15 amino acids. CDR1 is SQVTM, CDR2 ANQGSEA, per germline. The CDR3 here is CSVEYRGQPNTEAFF. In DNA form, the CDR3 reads TGCAGCGTTGAATATAGGGGTCAACCGAACACTGAAGCTTTCTTT.

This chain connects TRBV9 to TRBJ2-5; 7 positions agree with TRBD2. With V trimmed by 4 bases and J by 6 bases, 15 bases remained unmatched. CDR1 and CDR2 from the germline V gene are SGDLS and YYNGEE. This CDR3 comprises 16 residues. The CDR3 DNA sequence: TGTGCCAGCAGCCTACGGAACAGCGGGGACGGGAAGACCCAGTACTTC. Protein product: CASSLRNSGDGKTQYF.

CDR3 nucleotide sequence: TGCGCCAGCAGCTTGGGGGACGGCAGGGATCGGAATCAGCCCCAGCATTTT. The encoded protein is CASSLGDGRDRNQPQHF. This chain links TRBV5-1 with TRBJ1-5; maybe TRBD1 (5 bases). CDR1 is SGHRS, CDR2 YFSETQ, per germline. V lost 0 bases and J 4 bases, leaving 17 bases between the germline ends. The CDR3 spans 17 residues.

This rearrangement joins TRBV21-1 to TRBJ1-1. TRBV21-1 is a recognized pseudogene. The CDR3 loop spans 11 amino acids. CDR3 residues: CANWENTEAFF. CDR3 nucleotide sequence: TGTGCGAACTGGGAGAACACTGAAGCTTTCTTT.

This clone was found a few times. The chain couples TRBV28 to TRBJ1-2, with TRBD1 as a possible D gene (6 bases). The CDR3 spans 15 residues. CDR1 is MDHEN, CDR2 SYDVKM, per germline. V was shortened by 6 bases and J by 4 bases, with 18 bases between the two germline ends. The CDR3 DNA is TGTGCCAGCAGGGGAGGGGCAGGGGAAAGCTATGGCTACACCTTC. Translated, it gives CASRGGAGESYGYTF.

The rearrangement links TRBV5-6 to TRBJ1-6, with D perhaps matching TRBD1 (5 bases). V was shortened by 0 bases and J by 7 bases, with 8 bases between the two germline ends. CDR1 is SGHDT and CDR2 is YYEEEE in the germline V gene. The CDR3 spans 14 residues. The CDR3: CASSLGQGNSPLHF. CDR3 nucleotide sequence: TGTGCCAGCAGCTTGGGGCAGGGAAATTCACCCCTCCACTTT.

CDR3 amino acids: CASKRNTEAFF. In DNA, the CDR3 is TGTGCCAGCAAGAGGAACACTGAAGCTTTCTTT. The genes are TRBV2 and TRBJ1-1; no clear D. The CDR3 runs 11 residues. Germline V gives CDR1 SNHLY, CDR2 FYNNEI. The V end was cut by 7 bases, the J end by 1 base, with 4 bases between.

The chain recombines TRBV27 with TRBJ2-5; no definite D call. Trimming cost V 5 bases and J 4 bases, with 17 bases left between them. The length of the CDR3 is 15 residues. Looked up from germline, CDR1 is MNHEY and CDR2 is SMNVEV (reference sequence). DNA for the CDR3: TGTGCCAGCAGTCTAGGACCGGACCGAATAGAGACCCAGTACTTC. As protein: CASSLGPDRIETQYF.

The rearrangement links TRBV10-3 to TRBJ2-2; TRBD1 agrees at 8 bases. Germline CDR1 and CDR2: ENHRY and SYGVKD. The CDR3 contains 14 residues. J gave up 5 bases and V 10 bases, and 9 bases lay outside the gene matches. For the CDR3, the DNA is TGTGCCACCGTAACAGGGGGAAGGACCGGGGAGCTGTTTTTT. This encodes CATVTGGRTGELFF.

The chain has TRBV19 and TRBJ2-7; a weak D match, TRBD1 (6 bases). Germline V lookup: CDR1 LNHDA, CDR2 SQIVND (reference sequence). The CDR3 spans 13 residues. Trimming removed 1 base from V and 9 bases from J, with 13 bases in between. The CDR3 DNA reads TGTGCCAGTAGTATAGGCCCCAGGGGAATGCAGTACTTC. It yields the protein CASSIGPRGMQYF.

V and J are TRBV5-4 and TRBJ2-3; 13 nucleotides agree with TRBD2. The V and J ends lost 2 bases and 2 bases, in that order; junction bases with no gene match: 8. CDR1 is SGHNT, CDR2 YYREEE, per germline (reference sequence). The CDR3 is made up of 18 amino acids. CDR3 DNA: TGTGCCAGCAGCTTTCCCAGACTAGCGGGGGGAACCACAGATACGCAGTATTTT. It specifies CASSFPRLAGGTTDTQYF.

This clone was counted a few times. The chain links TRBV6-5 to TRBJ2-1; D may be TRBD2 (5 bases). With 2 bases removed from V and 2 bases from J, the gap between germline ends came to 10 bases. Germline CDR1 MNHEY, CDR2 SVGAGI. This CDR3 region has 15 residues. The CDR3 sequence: CASSYRPGTYNEQFF. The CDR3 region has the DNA TGTGCCAGCAGTTACCGCCCCGGGACCTACAATGAGCAGTTCTTC.

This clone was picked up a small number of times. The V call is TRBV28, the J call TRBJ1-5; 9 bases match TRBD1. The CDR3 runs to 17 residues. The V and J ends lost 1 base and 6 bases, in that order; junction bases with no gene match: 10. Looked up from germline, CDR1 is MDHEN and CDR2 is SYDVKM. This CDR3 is CASSLFRGQGSPQPQHF. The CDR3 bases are TGTGCCAGCAGTTTATTTCGGGGACAGGGTTCCCCTCAGCCCCAGCATTTT.

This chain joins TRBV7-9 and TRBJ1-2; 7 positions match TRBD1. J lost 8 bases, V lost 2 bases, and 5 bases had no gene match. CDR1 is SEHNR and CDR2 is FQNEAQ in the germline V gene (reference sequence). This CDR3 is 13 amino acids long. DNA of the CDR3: TGTGCCAGCAGCTTACAGGGGGTTTGGGGCTACACCTTC. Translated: CASSLQGVWGYTF.

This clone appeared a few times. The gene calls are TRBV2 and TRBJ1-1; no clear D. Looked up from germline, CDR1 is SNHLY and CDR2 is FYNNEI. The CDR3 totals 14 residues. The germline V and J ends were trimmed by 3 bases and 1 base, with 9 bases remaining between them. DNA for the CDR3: TGTGCCAGCAGTGACCTTCCGAGGAACACTGAAGCTTTCTTT. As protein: CASSDLPRNTEAFF.